These 31 T cell receptor beta chains were sequenced from one sample in a study of control samples from healthy donors and cancer patients (dated by TCRdb to about 2020). Library preparation used the immunoSEQ multiplex PCR assay. As stored in TCRdb, this immuneACCESS dataset retains in-frame rearrangements with V and J assigned. A fraction of the clones does not appear; measured against another copy, unresolved V genes explain less than half of the discrepancy, and the remainder lacks a known reason. This sample has 130,000 or so clones in its table, and roughly 86% of those were observed once. The top ten clones comprise over 6.5% of the sample. Sequenced input: PBMCs. The receptors stem from a man aged 50 to 59 with head and neck cancer.

The genes are TRBV3-1 (or the pseudogene TRBV3-2) and TRBJ2-7; 11 nucleotides align to TRBD2. CDR3 length: 18 amino acids. J gave up 2 bases and V 4 bases, and 13 bases lay outside the gene matches. Germline values: CDR1 LGHDT, CDR2 YNNKEL (reference sequence). This CDR3 reads CASSPTSIAGGPPYEQYF. As DNA, the CDR3 is TGTGCCAGCAGCCCCACTTCCATAGCGGGAGGGCCCCCCTACGAGCAGTACTTC.

The rearrangement links TRBV14 to TRBJ1-3; no definite D call. Deletions cut 3 bases from V and 6 bases from J, with 15 bases between. This CDR3 has 15 residues. Germline values: CDR1 SGHDN, CDR2 FVKESK. The CDR3 sequence: CASSQAVTGLNTIYF. CDR3 DNA sequence: TGTGCCAGCAGCCAGGCAGTGACCGGACTAAACACCATATATTTT.

This chain connects TRBV2 to TRBJ2-5; D uncertain. The V end lost 11 bases, the J end lost 5 bases, and 15 bases lay between the germline ends. This CDR3 is 12 amino acids long. Looked up from germline, CDR1 is SNHLY and CDR2 is FYNNEI. CDR3 nucleotides: TGTGCCGGATCTTACGTCGGTGAGACCCAGTACTTC. Translating it yields CAGSYVGETQYF.

The CDR3 nucleotides are TGTGCCAGTAGCCCCAGCAACTATGGCTACACCTTC. As protein: CASSPSNYGYTF. The V and J genes are TRBV6-5 and TRBJ1-2, with unresolved D. Trimming pared 9 bases from V and 2 bases from J, leaving 10 bases between. CDR1 is MNHEY, CDR2 SVGAGI, per germline. This CDR3 spans 12 amino acids.

The chain uses TRBV7-9 and TRBJ2-3; 10 bases are a match to TRBD2. The V and J ends lost 8 bases and 7 bases, in that order; junction bases with no gene match: 12. Germline loops: CDR1 SEHNR, CDR2 FQNEAQ (reference sequence). This CDR3 is built from 15 residues. This CDR3 is CASLPESGGANTQYF. The CDR3 bases are TGTGCCAGCCTTCCGGAGAGCGGGGGGGCCAATACGCAGTATTTT.

The sample holds one count of this clone. The V and J genes are TRBV5-1 and TRBJ2-1, with 8 bases identical to TRBD2. CDR3 length: 16 residues. J was trimmed by 7 bases and V by 3 bases; bases with no gene match: 12. Germline lookup yields CDR1 SGHRS and CDR2 YFSETQ. In DNA form, the CDR3 reads TGCGCCAGCAGCTCCCGGGAGGGGGGCAAGTATAATGAGCAGTTCTTC. It yields the protein CASSSREGGKYNEQFF.

The chain couples TRBV11-2 to TRBJ2-7, with a tentative D call TRBD1 (6 bases). V lost 4 bases to trimming and J lost 2 bases, with 12 bases between them. CDR1 and CDR2 from the germline V gene are SGHAT and FQNNGV. The CDR3 sequence is 14 residues long. CDR3 in amino acids: CASSSGRGAYEQYF. Here the CDR3 DNA reads TGTGCCAGCAGCTCAGGCAGGGGAGCCTACGAGCAGTACTTC.

For this clone: The same CDR3 arises from other DNA sequences in this sample as well. This chain links TRBV5-1 with TRBJ2-7; 8 bases are a match to TRBD2. Looked up from germline, CDR1 is SGHRS and CDR2 is YFSETQ. With 2 bases clipped from V and 2 bases from J, the junction kept 3 bases outside the gene matches. This CDR3 comprises 14 residues. The CDR3, as DNA: TGCGCCAGCAGCTTCGGGGGGGGTCCCTACGAGCAGTACTTC. Its translation is CASSFGGGPYEQYF.

The chain couples TRBV5-1 to TRBJ1-4; 9 nucleotides line up with TRBD1. CDR1 SGHRS and CDR2 YFSETQ come from the germline V gene. Trimming took 4 bases from V and 7 from J; bases not matched to a gene: 8. The CDR3 sequence is 15 residues long. The CDR3 DNA reads as TGCGCCAGCAGCCAAGATACAGGGGGCCGTGAAAAACTGTTTTTT. It specifies CASSQDTGGREKLFF.

This clone was observed a single time. The CDR3 nucleotides read TGTGCCAGCAAATCGGGGGTTAACTATGGCTACACCTTC. This sequence encodes CASKSGVNYGYTF. The chain couples TRBV6-5 to TRBJ1-2, with a possible D match to TRBD1 (5 bases). This CDR3 is 13 amino acids long. V lost 7 bases to trimming and J lost 1 base, with 10 bases between them. CDR1 and CDR2 from the germline V gene are MNHEY and SVGAGI.

The chain employs TRBV15 and TRBJ2-7, with D possibly TRBD2 on 5 matching bases. The CDR3 consists of 14 residues. V was pared by 8 bases and J by 5 bases, with 19 bases between. Germline-derived CDR1 and CDR2 are LNHNV and YYDKDF (reference sequence). CDR3 sequence (DNA): TGTGCCACCGAACAGATGGGGAGTTCGGACGAGCAGTACTTC. Protein sequence: CATEQMGSSDEQYF.

The rearrangement joins TRBV10-3 to TRBJ2-1, with a weak D call TRBD1 (5 bases). Trimming shortened V by 4 bases and J by 10 bases, and 8 bases separated the two germline ends. Germline V gene data show CDR1 as ENHRY and CDR2 as SYGVKD. The CDR3 runs to 11 residues. The CDR3 DNA is TGTGCCATCAGTGGGGGCTACGAGCAGTTCTTC. This codes for CAISGGYEQFF.

The chain is built from TRBV10-2 and TRBJ1-5, with TRBD1 as a possible D gene (5 bases). Trimming shortened V by 11 bases and J by 3 bases, and 14 bases separated the two germline ends. From germline, CDR1 is WSHSY and CDR2 SAAADI. This CDR3 has 13 residues. CDR3 sequence (DNA): TGCGCCTCCTCGGGGCACAACAATCAGCCCCAGCATTTT. It translates to CASSGHNNQPQHF.

This chain connects TRBV3-1 (or the pseudogene TRBV3-2) to TRBJ2-7; a possible D gene is TRBD2 (6 bases). Germline V gene data show CDR1 as LGHDT and CDR2 as YNNKEL (reference sequence). Trimming removed 2 bases from V and 3 bases from J, with 8 bases in between. The length of the CDR3 is 13 residues. The CDR3 here is CASSQLGGYEQYF. In DNA, the CDR3 is TGTGCCAGCAGCCAACTCGGGGGCTACGAGCAGTACTTC.

DNA of the CDR3: TGCGCCAGCAGTGAGAATAGCTTTCAAGAGACCCAGTACTTC. This codes for CASSENSFQETQYF. This chain links TRBV10-1 with TRBJ2-5; D ambiguous. This CDR3 contains 14 residues. The V gene lost 2 bases and the J gene lost 2 bases, with 9 bases spanning the gap. CDR1 is WNHNN, CDR2 SYGVQD, per germline (reference sequence).

The chain couples TRBV1 to TRBJ2-5; TRBD2, the table's D call, lacks a check against the DNA. TRBV1 is recorded as a pseudogene. This CDR3 region has 12 residues. In DNA form, the CDR3 reads TGCACCAGCAGCCCCCCGGGGGAGACCCAGTACTTC. It encodes CTSSPPGETQYF.

The V call is TRBV6-1, the J call TRBJ2-1; D ambiguous. Trimming removed 2 bases at V and 14 bases at J, with 13 bases between. The CDR3 consists of 12 residues. From germline, CDR1 is MNHNS and CDR2 SASEGT. This CDR3 reads CASSEQGVVKFF. CDR3 bases: TGTGCCAGCAGTGAACAAGGAGTTGTGAAGTTCTTC.

A single count supports this clone. This chain uses TRBV27 with TRBJ2-5; weak D call: TRBD1 (6 bases). The CDR3 runs to 14 residues. The germline gives CDR1 MNHEY, CDR2 SMNVEV (reference sequence). V shed 3 bases and J shed 2 bases, with 10 bases lying between them. The chain's CDR3 is CASSLTGYQETQYF. The CDR3 DNA is TGTGCCAGCAGTTTGACAGGTTATCAAGAGACCCAGTACTTC.

The chain links TRBV5-1 to TRBJ2-5; TRBD1 is a possible D gene (6 bases). The CDR3 spans 14 residues. Germline CDR1 and CDR2: SGHRS and YFSETQ. V was pared by 0 bases and J by 5 bases, with 11 bases between. The CDR3 loop reads CASSLEQGGETQYF. The CDR3 nucleotides read TGCGCCAGCAGCTTGGAACAGGGCGGGGAGACCCAGTACTTC.

CDR3 amino acids: CASSLFPVQGEQFF. CDR3 DNA: TGTGCCAGCAGTTTATTTCCAGTCCAGGGGGAGCAGTTCTTC. This chain links TRBV27 with TRBJ2-1, with TRBD1 as a possible D gene (6 bases). The germline V gene has CDR1 MNHEY and CDR2 SMNVEV (reference sequence). V was trimmed by 1 base and J by 10 bases, leaving 14 bases between them. The length of the CDR3 is 14 residues.

There are a few counts of this clone. This rearrangement joins TRBV27 to TRBJ2-1, with TRBD2 identical over 9 bases. Looked up from germline, CDR1 is MNHEY and CDR2 is SMNVEV (reference sequence). V shed 2 bases, J shed 7 bases, and the junction held 15 bases outside the gene matches. This CDR3 has 18 amino acids. This CDR3 reads CASSLLRGGPRGTNEQFF. Here the CDR3 DNA reads TGTGCCAGCAGTTTACTGCGGGGGGGACCGAGGGGGACTAATGAGCAGTTCTTC.

V and J are TRBV19 and TRBJ2-4; TRBD2 matches 12 bases. This CDR3 contains 16 residues. Germline V lookup: CDR1 LNHDA, CDR2 SQIVND (reference sequence). V lost 4 bases, J lost 6 bases, and 7 bases stayed unmatched. CDR3 nucleotide sequence: TGTGCCAGTAGTAGCGGACTAGCGGGGAATGGAAACATTCAGTACTTC. Translation: CASSSGLAGNGNIQYF.

This chain links TRBV5-4 with TRBJ1-3; TRBD1 is a possible D gene (6 bases). Trimming took 3 bases from V and 0 from J, leaving 10 bases between them. Germline assignment: CDR1 SGHNT and CDR2 YYREEE (reference sequence). This CDR3 is 15 amino acids long. The CDR3 is CASSSTGNSGNTIYF. The CDR3 nucleotides are TGTGCCAGCAGCTCAACAGGGAACTCTGGAAACACCATATATTTT.

The chain has TRBV5-1 and TRBJ2-2, with 8 bases that match TRBD2. V was clipped by 5 bases and J by 3 bases; unmatched bases: 3. The CDR3 spans 14 residues. The germline CDR1 and CDR2 sequences are SGHRS and YFSETQ. DNA for the CDR3: TGCGCCAGCAGTACCGGGAGGGACACCGGGGAGCTGTTTTTT. Translation: CASSTGRDTGELFF. The full variable domain, with the rest looked up from reference TRBV5-1 and TRBJ2-2, is KAGVTQTPRYLIKTRGQQVTLSCSPISGHRSVSWYQQTPGQGLQFLFEYFSETQRNKGNFPGRFSGRQFSNSRSEMNVSTLELGDSALYLCASSTGRDTGELFFGEGSRLTVL.

The chain couples TRBV11-2 to TRBJ2-1; no clear D. CDR3 length: 15 amino acids. Germline V gene data show CDR1 as SGHAT and CDR2 as FQNNGV. Trimming shortened V by 2 bases and J by 2 bases, and 10 bases separated the two germline ends. This CDR3 is CASSLWAATYNEQFF. CDR3 bases: TGTGCCAGCAGCTTATGGGCGGCTACCTACAATGAGCAGTTCTTC.

The J gene is TRBJ2-1, the V gene TRBV30; a possible D gene is TRBD1 (5 bases). This CDR3 contains 16 residues. Germline values: CDR1 GTSNPN, CDR2 SVGIG (reference sequence). Trimming took off 3 bases at V and 4 bases at J, with 19 bases between the two ends. CDR3 amino acids: CAWSPYGRVDYNEQFF. CDR3 in DNA: TGTGCCTGGAGCCCTTATGGCAGGGTCGATTACAATGAGCAGTTCTTC.

The J gene is TRBJ1-4, the V gene TRBV5-6; 10 nucleotides match TRBD1. J lost 6 bases, V lost 4 bases, and 9 bases had no gene match. CDR3 length equals 16 residues. Germline V gene sequence: CDR1 SGHDT, CDR2 YYEEEE. The CDR3 protein is CASSLRSGTGDEKLFF. The CDR3 DNA reads as TGTGCCAGCAGCCTTCGTTCCGGGACAGGGGATGAAAAACTGTTTTTT.

Remarks on this clone: In the same sample, other DNA sequences code for this CDR3. The V gene is TRBV3-1 (or the pseudogene TRBV3-2), the J gene TRBJ2-7, with D possibly called TRBD1 or TRBD2 (6 bases each). Germline assignment: CDR1 LGHDT and CDR2 YNNKEL (reference sequence). The V end lost 4 bases, the J end lost 7 bases, and 11 bases lay between the germline ends. This CDR3 has 12 residues. As DNA, the CDR3 is TGTGCCAGCAGCCCGGACAGCGGGGAGCAGTACTTC. It is translated as CASSPDSGEQYF.

The chain joins TRBV19 to TRBJ2-2; D possibly corresponds to TRBD1 (5 bases). V lost 3 bases and J lost 5, with 10 bases in between. Germline V gene lookup returns CDR1 LNHDA and CDR2 SQIVND (reference sequence). This CDR3 has 14 residues. CDR3 sequence (DNA): TGTGCCAGTAGTATCGGTGCAGGGACCGGGGAGCTGTTTTTT. Its protein product is CASSIGAGTGELFF.

This chain uses TRBV27 with TRBJ2-1, with D possibly TRBD2 on 6 matching bases. This CDR3 region has 13 residues. Per germline, CDR1 MNHEY and CDR2 SMNVEV (reference sequence). The germline V and J ends were trimmed by 5 bases and 4 bases, with 9 bases remaining between them. CDR3 residues: CASSTRGYNEQFF. CDR3 in DNA: TGTGCCAGCAGTACCCGGGGGTACAATGAGCAGTTCTTC.

The chain has TRBV7-2 and TRBJ2-7; a weak D match, TRBD2 (7 bases). This CDR3 region has 14 residues. Germline V gives CDR1 SGHTA, CDR2 FQGNSA. Trimming pared 1 base from V and 3 bases from J, leaving 10 bases between. DNA for the CDR3: TGTGCCAGCAGCTTAGGAGGGGGGGTCTACGAGCAGTACTTC. It specifies CASSLGGGVYEQYF. Filled out from reference TRBV7-2 and TRBJ2-7, the complete variable domain reads GAGVSQSPSNKVTEKGKDVELRCDPISGHTALYWYRQSLGQGLEFLIYFQGNSAPDKSGLPSDRFSAERTGGSVSTLTIQRTQQEDSAVYLCASSLGGGVYEQYFGPGTRLTVT.